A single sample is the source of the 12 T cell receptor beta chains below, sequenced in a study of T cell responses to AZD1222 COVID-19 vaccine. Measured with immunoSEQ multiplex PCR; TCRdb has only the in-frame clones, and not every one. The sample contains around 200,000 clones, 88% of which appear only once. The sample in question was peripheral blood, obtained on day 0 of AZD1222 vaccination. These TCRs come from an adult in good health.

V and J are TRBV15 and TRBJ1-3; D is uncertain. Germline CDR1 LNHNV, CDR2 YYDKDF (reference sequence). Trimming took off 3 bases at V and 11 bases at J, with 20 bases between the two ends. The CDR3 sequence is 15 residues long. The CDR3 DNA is TGTGCCACCAGCAGTTCACCGACCGACCGGAACCCCATATATTTT. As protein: CATSSSPTDRNPIYF.

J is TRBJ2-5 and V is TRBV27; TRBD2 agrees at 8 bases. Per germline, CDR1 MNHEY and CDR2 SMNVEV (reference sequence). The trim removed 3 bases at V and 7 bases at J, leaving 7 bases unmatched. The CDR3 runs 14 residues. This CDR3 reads CASSFGGDEGTQYF. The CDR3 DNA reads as TGTGCCAGCAGTTTCGGGGGGGACGAAGGGACCCAGTACTTC.

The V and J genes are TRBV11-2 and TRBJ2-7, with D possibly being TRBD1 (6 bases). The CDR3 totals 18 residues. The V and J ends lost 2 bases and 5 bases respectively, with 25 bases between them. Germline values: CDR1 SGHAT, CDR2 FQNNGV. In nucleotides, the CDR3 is TGTGCCAGCAGCTTAAGGTCCGGGACAAGGCCCCTCGGGGACGAGCAGTACTTC. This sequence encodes CASSLRSGTRPLGDEQYF.

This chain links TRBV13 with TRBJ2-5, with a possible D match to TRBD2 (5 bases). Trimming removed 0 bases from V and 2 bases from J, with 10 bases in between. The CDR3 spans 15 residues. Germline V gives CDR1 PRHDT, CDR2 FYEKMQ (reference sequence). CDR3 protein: CASSLGGVGQETQYF. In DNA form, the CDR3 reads TGTGCCAGCAGCTTAGGGGGAGTTGGACAAGAGACCCAGTACTTC.

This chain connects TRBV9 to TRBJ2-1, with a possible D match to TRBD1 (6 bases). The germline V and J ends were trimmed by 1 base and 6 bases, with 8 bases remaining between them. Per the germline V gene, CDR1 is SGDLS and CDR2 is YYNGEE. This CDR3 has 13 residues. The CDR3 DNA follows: TGTGCCAGCAGCGTACGAGGGGGCAATGAGCAGTTCTTC. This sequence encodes CASSVRGGNEQFF.

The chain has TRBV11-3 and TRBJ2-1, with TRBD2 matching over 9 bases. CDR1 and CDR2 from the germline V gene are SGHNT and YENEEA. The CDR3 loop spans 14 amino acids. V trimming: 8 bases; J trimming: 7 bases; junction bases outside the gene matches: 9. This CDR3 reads CASSFSGSNNEQFF. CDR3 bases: TGTGCCAGCTCATTTAGCGGGAGCAATAATGAGCAGTTCTTC.

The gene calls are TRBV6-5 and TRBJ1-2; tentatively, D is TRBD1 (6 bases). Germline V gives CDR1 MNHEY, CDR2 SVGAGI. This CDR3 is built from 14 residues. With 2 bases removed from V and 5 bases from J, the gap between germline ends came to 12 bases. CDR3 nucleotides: TGTGCCAGCAGTTACGGGCACCAGGGGTATGGCTACACCTTC. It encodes CASSYGHQGYGYTF.

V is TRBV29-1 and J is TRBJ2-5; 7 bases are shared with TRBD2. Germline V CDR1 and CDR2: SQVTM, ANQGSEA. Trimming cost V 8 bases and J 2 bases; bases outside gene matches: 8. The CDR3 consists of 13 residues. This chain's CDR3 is CSFQTGGQETQYF. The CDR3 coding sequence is TGCAGCTTCCAGACGGGGGGTCAAGAGACCCAGTACTTC. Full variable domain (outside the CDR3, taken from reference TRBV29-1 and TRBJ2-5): SAVISQKPSRDICQRGTSLTIQCQVDSQVTMMFWYRQQPGQSLTLIATANQGSEATYESGFVIDKFPISRPNLTFSTLTVSNMSPEDSSIYLCSFQTGGQETQYFGPGTRLLVL.

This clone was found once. The CDR3 bases are TGTGCCACCAGTGATTACGGGGATCAGCCCCAGCATTTT. Residues: CATSDYGDQPQHF. The V and J genes are TRBV24-1 and TRBJ1-5, with D unclear. Germline assignment: CDR1 KGHDR and CDR2 SFDVKD. The germline V and J ends were trimmed by 2 bases and 5 bases, with 6 bases remaining between them. The CDR3 runs to 13 residues.

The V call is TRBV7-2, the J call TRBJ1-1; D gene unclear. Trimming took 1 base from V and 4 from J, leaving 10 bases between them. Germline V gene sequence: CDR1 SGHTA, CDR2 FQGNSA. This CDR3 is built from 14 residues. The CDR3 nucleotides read TGTGCCAGCAGCTTAGGGGTTTATGGCACTGAAGCTTTCTTT. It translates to CASSLGVYGTEAFF.

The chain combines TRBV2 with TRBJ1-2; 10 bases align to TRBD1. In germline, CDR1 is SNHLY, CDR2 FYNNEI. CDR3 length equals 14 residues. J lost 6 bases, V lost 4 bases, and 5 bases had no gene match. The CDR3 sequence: CASSGQGAVDGYTF. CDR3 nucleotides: TGTGCCAGCAGTGGACAGGGGGCAGTCGATGGCTACACCTTC.

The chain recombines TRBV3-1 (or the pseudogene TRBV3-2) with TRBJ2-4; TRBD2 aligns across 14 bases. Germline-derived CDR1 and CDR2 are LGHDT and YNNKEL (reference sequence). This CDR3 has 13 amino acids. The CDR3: CGTSGGLRNIQYF. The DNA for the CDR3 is TGTGGGACTAGCGGGGGGCTCCGGAACATTCAGTACTTC.